This TCR beta chain emerged from a study of early T cells in non-severe SARS-CoV-2 infection. TCRdb reprocessed the 5' RACE reads with MiXCR, giving one entry per CDR3 protein. Of more than 85,000 distinct CDR3 sequences in the sample, 10% to 15% were seen once. This clonotype has a count of ten or more. The receptor's source is an adult who was a healthcare worker with PCR-confirmed SARS-CoV-2 infection or an uninfected control (not recorded which). The specimen was whole blood, collected at baseline.

Here the CDR3 reads CASRKQGNTEAFF. The CDR3, as DNA: TGTGCCAGCAGGAAACAGGGGAACACTGAAGCTTTCTTT. The rearrangement links TRBV7-9 to TRBJ1-1, with D possibly matching TRBD1 (6 bases). The CDR3 consists of 13 residues. The V gene lost 6 bases and the J gene lost 1 base, with 9 bases spanning the gap. CDR1 and CDR2 (germline): SEHNR, FQNEAQ (reference sequence).